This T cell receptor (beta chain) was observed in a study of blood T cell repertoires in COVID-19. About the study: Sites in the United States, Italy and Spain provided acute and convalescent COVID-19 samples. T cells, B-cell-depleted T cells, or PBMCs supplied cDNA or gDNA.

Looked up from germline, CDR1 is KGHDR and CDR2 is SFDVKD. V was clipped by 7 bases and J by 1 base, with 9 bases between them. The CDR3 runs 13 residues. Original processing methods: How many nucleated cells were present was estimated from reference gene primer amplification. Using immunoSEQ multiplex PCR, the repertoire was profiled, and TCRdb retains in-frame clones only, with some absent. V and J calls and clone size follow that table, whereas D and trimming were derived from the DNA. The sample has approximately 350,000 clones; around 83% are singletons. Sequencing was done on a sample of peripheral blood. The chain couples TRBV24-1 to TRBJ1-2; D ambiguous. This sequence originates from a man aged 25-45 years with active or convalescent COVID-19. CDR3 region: CATSRSDNYGYTF. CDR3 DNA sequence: TGTGCCACCAGCCGCAGTGATAACTATGGCTACACCTTC.